The clone carrying this TCR beta chain came up many times. RNA transcripts were the template for amplifying TCR beta CDR3 regions. During a first-round RT-PCR of the TCR CDR3, the HTBI primer set was used. From the multiplex PCR reads, TCRdb called clonotypes with MiXCR, one entry per CDR3 protein. The sample shows a few hundred thousand distinct CDR3 sequences, more than 12% of them seen only once. Trimming took 6 bases from V and 4 from J, leaving 9 bases between them. This CDR3 has 12 residues. Germline lookup yields CDR1 SGHAT and CDR2 FQDESV (reference sequence). This entry comes from a study of T cells in Graves' hyperthyroidism and ophthalmopathy. Thyroid ultrasound and orbital computed tomography, with clinical symptoms and serum thyroxine and TRAb, informed diagnoses.

The chain carries TRBV11-1 and TRBJ2-5; D might be TRBD2 (6 bases). The TCR sequence derives from a woman in her twenties or thirties with Graves' hyperthyroidism. The source material was blood. CDR3 sequence reads: CASRRGPETQYF. As DNA, the CDR3 is TGTGCCAGCAGGCGGGGCCCAGAGACCCAGTACTTC.